Listed below are T cell receptor beta chains from one sample, sequenced in a study of TIL therapy for anti-PD-1-resistant metastatic lung cancer. Data came from immunoSEQ multiplex PCR; TCRdb stores just in-frame clones and leaves some out. In the table there are about 50,000 clones, about 80% of which are singletons. Specimen: blood, collected at baseline. The receptors shown here come from a woman aged 25-80 years with non-small cell lung cancer. CDR3s include the opening cysteine and the closing phenylalanine or tryptophan. A D gene is named only where the DNA matches it firmly. Clone size is given for some rows only: seen once, a few or many times, or a class if the clone is expanded.

clone size: -
D gene: TRBD1
V gene: TRBV4-1
J gene: TRBJ1-5
CDR3 DNA: TGCGCCAGCAGTCAGACAGGGGATAGCAATCAGCCCCAGCATTTT
CDR3 protein: CASSQTGDSNQPQHF

clone size: -
D gene: TRBD2
V gene: TRBV5-1
J gene: TRBJ2-2
CDR3 DNA: TGCGCCAGCAGCTTGATAGCGGGGGGGCCGACGTCCGGGGAGCTGTTTTTT
CDR3 protein: CASSLIAGGPTSGELFF

clone size: -
D gene: -
V gene: TRBV19
J gene: TRBJ1-1
CDR3 DNA: TGTGCCAGTAGTACCTTCGGGAGCGGAGTGACTGAAGCTTTCTTT
CDR3 protein: CASSTFGSGVTEAFF

clone size: -
D gene: -
V gene: TRBV6-6
J gene: TRBJ1-1
CDR3 DNA: TGTGCCAGCAACCGGCCGGGGGCGGGTTACACTGAAGCTTTCTTT
CDR3 protein: CASNRPGAGYTEAFF

clone size: -
D gene: -
V gene: TRBV28
J gene: TRBJ2-5
CDR3 DNA: TGTGCCAGCAGTCCGTACAGGTACCAAGAGACCCAGTACTTC
CDR3 protein: CASSPYRYQETQYF

clone size: -
D gene: -
V gene: TRBV7-2
J gene: TRBJ2-5
CDR3 DNA: TGTGCCAGCAGCCCCTCGCGCATCCAAGAGACCCAGTACTTC
CDR3 protein: CASSPSRIQETQYF

clone size: few
D gene: TRBD1
V gene: TRBV19
J gene: TRBJ2-7
CDR3 DNA: TGTGCCAGTAGTCGAGGGACAGGGGGGAAGGAGCAGTACTTC
CDR3 protein: CASSRGTGGKEQYF

clone size: -
D gene: -
V gene: TRBV5-1
J gene: TRBJ2-3
CDR3 DNA: TGCGCCAGCAGCAGGGGGACGCCCAGCACAGATACGCAGTATTTT
CDR3 protein: CASSRGTPSTDTQYF

clone size: -
D gene: -
V gene: TRBV10-1
J gene: TRBJ2-1
CDR3 DNA: TGCGCCAGTGGGGATAGCCTCCATGAGCAGTTCTTC
CDR3 protein: CASGDSLHEQFF

clone size: -
D gene: -
V gene: TRBV21-1
J gene: TRBJ2-5
CDR3 DNA: TGTGCCAGCAGCAAAGACCGTAGGACACACAACGAGATCAAGAGACCCGGTGGGTACTTC
CDR3 protein: CASSKDRRTHNEIKRPGGYF

clone size: -
D gene: -
V gene: TRBV21-1
J gene: TRBJ2-1
CDR3 DNA: TGTGCCAGCAGCAAAATTAGCGGGGGTTCCTACAATGAGCAGTTCTTC
CDR3 protein: CASSKISGGSYNEQFF

clone size: -
D gene: TRBD1
V gene: TRBV7-2
J gene: TRBJ1-4
CDR3 DNA: TGTGCCAGCAGCAAGGGACAGGCTCTCGGTGAAAAACTGTTTTTT
CDR3 protein: CASSKGQALGEKLFF

clone size: once
D gene: -
V gene: TRBV6-1
J gene: TRBJ1-1
CDR3 DNA: TGTGCCAGCAGTGAAGCTGCAGACACCCAGAACACTGAAGCTTTCTTT
CDR3 protein: CASSEAADTQNTEAFF

clone size: -
D gene: -
V gene: TRBV6-1
J gene: TRBJ1-5
CDR3 DNA: TGTGCCAGCAGTGAAGCAAGGGCAGGGTACAATAGCAATCAGCCCCAGCATTTT
CDR3 protein: CASSEARAGYNSNQPQHF

clone size: -
D gene: -
V gene: TRBV10-2
J gene: TRBJ2-2
CDR3 DNA: TGCGCCAGCAGGGGTGAGAAAGAGCTGTTTTTT
CDR3 protein: CASRGEKELFF

clone size: -
D gene: -
V gene: TRBV29-1
J gene: TRBJ1-1
CDR3 DNA: TGCAGCGTTGAAGATCGAGGGGAGGCTTTCTTT
CDR3 protein: CSVEDRGEAFF

clone size: once
D gene: -
V gene: TRBV7-3
J gene: TRBJ2-3
CDR3 DNA: TGTGCCAGCAGCCAAAGAGGGGACTCTCCTACGCAGTATTTT
CDR3 protein: CASSQRGDSPTQYF

clone size: few
D gene: TRBD2
V gene: TRBV5-1
J gene: TRBJ2-2
CDR3 DNA: TGCGCCAGCAGTTCGACTAGCGGGTTGAACACCGGGGAGCTGTTTTTT
CDR3 protein: CASSSTSGLNTGELFF

clone size: -
D gene: -
V gene: TRBV10-2
J gene: TRBJ1-4
CDR3 DNA: TGCGCCAGCAGTTTACAGGGTTGGGAAAAACTGTTTTTT
CDR3 protein: CASSLQGWEKLFF

clone size: -
D gene: -
V gene: TRBV13
J gene: TRBJ1-1
CDR3 DNA: TGTGCCAGCAGCTTAGCCGTTCCCAGGGCGAACACTGAAGCTTTCTTT
CDR3 protein: CASSLAVPRANTEAFF

clone size: -
D gene: -
V gene: TRBV13
J gene: TRBJ1-3
CDR3 DNA: TGTGCCAGCAGCTCCTATGGATCTGGAAACACCATATATTTT
CDR3 protein: CASSSYGSGNTIYF

clone size: -
D gene: -
V gene: TRBV18
J gene: TRBJ2-3
CDR3 DNA: TGTGCCAGCTCACCCCCCCACGAGGGAGATACGCAGTATTTT
CDR3 protein: CASSPPHEGDTQYF

clone size: -
D gene: -
V gene: TRBV30
J gene: TRBJ1-6
CDR3 DNA: TGTGCCTGGAGTGCGCCTGGGGACTGGGAGTATAATTCACCCCTCCACTTT
CDR3 protein: CAWSAPGDWEYNSPLHF

clone size: -
D gene: TRBD1
V gene: TRBV7-9
J gene: TRBJ1-4
CDR3 DNA: TGTGCCAGCAGCCCACCAGGGGGCGAGGGGTTGTCTAATGAAAAACTGTTTTTT
CDR3 protein: CASSPPGGEGLSNEKLFF

clone size: -
D gene: -
V gene: TRBV5-6
J gene: TRBJ1-2
CDR3 DNA: TGTGCCAGCAGGGGGGGTTCTATAAGCTATGGCTACACCTTC
CDR3 protein: CASRGGSISYGYTF

clone size: -
D gene: -
V gene: TRBV5-6
J gene: TRBJ1-5
CDR3 DNA: TGTGCCAGCAGCTTGGGGGGACCCCTTAGCAATCAGCCCCAGCATTTT
CDR3 protein: CASSLGGPLSNQPQHF

clone size: -
D gene: -
V gene: TRBV10-3
J gene: TRBJ2-3
CDR3 DNA: TGTGCCATCAGTGAGTCAGGGCCGATATTGTCGACGCAGTATTTT
CDR3 protein: CAISESGPILSTQYF

clone size: -
D gene: -
V gene: TRBV6-6
J gene: TRBJ1-2
CDR3 DNA: TGTGCCAGCAGTTACGTTCGGGCAGATTATGGCTACACCTTC
CDR3 protein: CASSYVRADYGYTF

clone size: -
D gene: -
V gene: TRBV20-1
J gene: TRBJ2-1
CDR3 DNA: TGCAGTGCTATCTATGGGGGACGCCTTTTCTTC
CDR3 protein: CSAIYGGRLFF

clone size: -
D gene: -
V gene: TRBV9
J gene: TRBJ1-1
CDR3 DNA: TGTGCCAGCAGCGTAGGGGGGAACTACTTCAGACCGAACACTGAAGCTTTCTTT
CDR3 protein: CASSVGGNYFRPNTEAFF

clone size: -
D gene: -
V gene: TRBV27
J gene: TRBJ1-1
CDR3 DNA: TGTGCCAGCATCCCAAGAGCAGGGATGAACACTGAAGCTTTCTTT
CDR3 protein: CASIPRAGMNTEAFF

clone size: -
D gene: TRBD2
V gene: TRBV18
J gene: TRBJ2-3
CDR3 DNA: TGTGCCAGCTCAGACCGGGAGGTTAGCACAGATACGCAGTATTTT
CDR3 protein: CASSDREVSTDTQYF

clone size: -
D gene: -
V gene: TRBV5-4
J gene: TRBJ1-6
CDR3 DNA: TGTGCCAGCAGCTTGGGGTCCGCGGTTTTCTCACCCCTCCACTTT
CDR3 protein: CASSLGSAVFSPLHF

clone size: -
D gene: TRBD1
V gene: TRBV30
J gene: TRBJ1-6
CDR3 DNA: TGTGCCTGGATGGACAGGCTTAATTCACCCCTCCACTTT
CDR3 protein: CAWMDRLNSPLHF

clone size: -
D gene: -
V gene: TRBV5-1
J gene: TRBJ1-4
CDR3 DNA: TGCGCCAGCAGCGGGGGCTCAGGGAGTGAAAAACTGTTTTTT
CDR3 protein: CASSGGSGSEKLFF

clone size: -
D gene: -
V gene: TRBV11-3
J gene: TRBJ1-5
CDR3 DNA: TGTGCCAGCAGCCCGGACACAAATCAGCCCCAGCATTTT
CDR3 protein: CASSPDTNQPQHF

clone size: -
D gene: -
V gene: TRBV27
J gene: TRBJ1-4
CDR3 DNA: TGTGCCAGCAGTTTAAGAAAGGAACCAACTAATGAAAAACTGTTTTTT
CDR3 protein: CASSLRKEPTNEKLFF

clone size: once
D gene: TRBD1
V gene: TRBV6-5
J gene: TRBJ1-1
CDR3 DNA: TGTGCCAGCAGCCTACAGGGGCTGAACACTGAAGCTTTCTTT
CDR3 protein: CASSLQGLNTEAFF

clone size: -
D gene: TRBD1
V gene: TRBV14
J gene: TRBJ1-1
CDR3 DNA: TGTGCCAGCAGCACTCAATCCCGGGACAGGTTAAGGAACACTGAAGCTTTCTTT
CDR3 protein: CASSTQSRDRLRNTEAFF

clone size: -
D gene: -
V gene: TRBV6-6
J gene: TRBJ1-1
CDR3 DNA: TGTGCCAGCAGTTACCTTGGGGGCAGGAACACTGAAGCTTTCTTT
CDR3 protein: CASSYLGGRNTEAFF

clone size: -
D gene: -
V gene: TRBV2
J gene: TRBJ2-5
CDR3 DNA: TGTGCCAGTCAACAGTCGGGGCAGCAAGAGACCCAGTACTTC
CDR3 protein: CASQQSGQQETQYF

clone size: -
D gene: -
V gene: TRBV6-6
J gene: TRBJ1-2
CDR3 DNA: TGTGCCAGCAGTTCTTGGAAGGTGGGGAATGGCTACACCTTC
CDR3 protein: CASSSWKVGNGYTF

clone size: -
D gene: TRBD1
V gene: TRBV5-1
J gene: TRBJ1-2
CDR3 DNA: TGCGCCAGCAGTACGGGACAGGGGTCCTATGGCTACACCTTC
CDR3 protein: CASSTGQGSYGYTF

clone size: few
D gene: TRBD1
V gene: TRBV28
J gene: TRBJ2-7
CDR3 DNA: TGTGCCAGCAGTTTCCAGGACAGGGGGCGCGATCTGGACTACGAGCAGTACTTC
CDR3 protein: CASSFQDRGRDLDYEQYF

clone size: -
D gene: -
V gene: TRBV7-9
J gene: TRBJ2-5
CDR3 DNA: TGTGCCAGCAGCTTAGGGCGCGGGGAACAAGAGACCCAGTACTTC
CDR3 protein: CASSLGRGEQETQYF